The entry below describes one T cell receptor beta chain. CDR1 is SGHAT and CDR2 is FQNNGV in the germline V gene. The CDR3 covers 19 residues. J gave up 0 bases and V 0 bases, and 9 bases lay outside the gene matches. This sample is part of a study of response to subunit inactivated influenza vaccine. In TCRdb, the RT-PCR reads were re-called with MiXCR into one record per CDR3 protein. The table records over 300,000 distinct CDR3 sequences, around a fifth of them present only once. The sequencing used PBMCs from blood, collected 21 months after vaccination. This chain uses TRBV11-2 with TRBJ2-1; 9 bases line up with TRBD2. This receptor was obtained from a man in his fifties or sixties who received an inactivated influenza vaccine. The CDR3 DNA follows: TGTGCCAGCAGCTTAGATCGAATACTAGCGGGCAGCTCCTACAATGAGCAGTTCTTC. It yields the protein CASSLDRILAGSSYNEQFF.